This T cell receptor beta chain was documented in a study of blood T cell repertoires in COVID-19. In the study overall: COVID-19 samples, acute and convalescent, were from the United States, Italy and Spain. From T cells, B-cell-depleted T cells, or PBMCs came the material, which was cDNA or gDNA.

The CDR3 is made up of 16 amino acids. Between the trimmed V and J ends, which lost 0 bases and 0 bases, there was a span of 12 bases. The V gene's germline CDR1 is SGHDN and CDR2 FVKESK. How the authors handled the data: Amplification of reference gene primers was used by the study to estimate nucleated cell counts. The data were produced by immunoSEQ multiplex PCR, yet TCRdb's version contains in-frame clones alone and is incomplete. V, J and clone size are taken as reported in that table, and D and trimming were inferred from the DNA itself. In the table there are roughly 120,000 clones, approximately 87% of which are singletons.

This TCR was sampled from a man younger than 45 with acute or convalescent COVID-19. The genes are TRBV14 and TRBJ2-7, with D tentatively TRBD1 (6 bases). Specimen: peripheral blood. CDR3 sequence reads: CASSQDSGVTSYEQYF. CDR3 DNA: TGTGCCAGCAGCCAAGACTCAGGGGTCACCTCCTACGAGCAGTACTTC.